This T cell receptor (beta chain) was sequenced during a study of cytomegalovirus exposure and HLA in healthy donors. Study-level information: A prior study identified 120 million or so unique TCR beta sequences from 180 million or so T cells. General study findings and limits: Presence/absence results assume similar sequencing depth per donor, which may not hold.

Worth noting for this clone: Antigen: not known.

The CDR3 is 13 residues long. V trimming: 5 bases; J trimming: 6 bases; junction bases outside the gene matches: 7. Germline lookup yields CDR1 SGHVT and CDR2 SQSDAQ. The PCR was carried out with 60 Vbeta primers and 13 Jbeta primers. Original data processing: Later work found around 72 million unique TCR beta chains, with approximately 12 million shared. Some clones are missing from TCRdb's copy, which holds only in-frame ones; the method was immunoSEQ multiplex PCR. For V, J and clone size, that table is used; D and trimming come from the DNA. The listing records over 120,000 clones. This receptor was obtained from a male donor in good health and CMV-seronegative. V usage is TRBV7-4 and J usage is TRBJ2-7, with 7 nucleotides matching TRBD1. Input material: PBMCs. The CDR3 coding sequence is TGTGCCAGCAGCACCGGACAGGACTGCGAGCAGTACTTC. This sequence encodes CASSTGQDCEQYF.